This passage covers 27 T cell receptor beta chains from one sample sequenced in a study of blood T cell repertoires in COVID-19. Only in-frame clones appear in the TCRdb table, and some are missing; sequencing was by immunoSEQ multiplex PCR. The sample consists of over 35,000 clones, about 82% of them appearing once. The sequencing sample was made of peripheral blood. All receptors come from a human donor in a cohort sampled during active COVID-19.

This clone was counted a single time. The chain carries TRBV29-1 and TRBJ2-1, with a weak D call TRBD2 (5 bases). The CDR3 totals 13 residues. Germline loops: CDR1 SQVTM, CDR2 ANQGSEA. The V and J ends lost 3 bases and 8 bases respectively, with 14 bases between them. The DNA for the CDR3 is TGCAGCGTTGACGTCGGACTGACGGATGAGCAGTTCTTC. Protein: CSVDVGLTDEQFF.

DNA for the CDR3: TGTGCCAGCAGCCCCTGGGGCAGCGGGGGGGCCGAGACCCAGTACTTC. Translating gives CASSPWGSGGAETQYF. The chain carries TRBV14 and TRBJ2-5, with 10 bases that match TRBD2. Losses at the gene ends were 4 bases for V and 5 bases for J; bases not matched to a gene: 10. Germline V gene sequence: CDR1 SGHDN, CDR2 FVKESK. This CDR3 region has 16 residues.

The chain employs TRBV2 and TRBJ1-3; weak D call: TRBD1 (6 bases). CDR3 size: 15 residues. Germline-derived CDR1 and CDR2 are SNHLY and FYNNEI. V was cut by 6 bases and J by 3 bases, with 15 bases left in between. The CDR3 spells CASRGHPGGGNTIYF. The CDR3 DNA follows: TGTGCCAGCAGGGGACATCCAGGCGGTGGAAACACCATATATTTT.

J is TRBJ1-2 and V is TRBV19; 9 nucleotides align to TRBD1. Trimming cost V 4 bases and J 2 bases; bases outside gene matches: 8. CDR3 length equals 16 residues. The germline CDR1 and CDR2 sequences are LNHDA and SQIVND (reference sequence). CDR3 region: CASSNLRGQGNYGYTF. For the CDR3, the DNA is TGTGCCAGTAGTAACCTCCGAGGACAGGGGAACTATGGCTACACCTTC.

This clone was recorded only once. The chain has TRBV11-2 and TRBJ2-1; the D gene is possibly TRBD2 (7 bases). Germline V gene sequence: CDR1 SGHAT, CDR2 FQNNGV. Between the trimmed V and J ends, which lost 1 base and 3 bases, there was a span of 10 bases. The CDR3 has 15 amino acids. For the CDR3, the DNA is TGTGCCAGCAGCTTAGGGGGGGGCCTCTACAATGAGCAGTTCTTC. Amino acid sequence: CASSLGGGLYNEQFF.

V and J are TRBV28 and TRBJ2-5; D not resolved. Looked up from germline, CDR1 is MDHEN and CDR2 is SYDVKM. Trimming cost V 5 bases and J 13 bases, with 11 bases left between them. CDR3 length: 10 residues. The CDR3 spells CASSGQSLYF. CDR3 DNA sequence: TGTGCCAGCAGTGGGCAGTCTTTGTACTTC.

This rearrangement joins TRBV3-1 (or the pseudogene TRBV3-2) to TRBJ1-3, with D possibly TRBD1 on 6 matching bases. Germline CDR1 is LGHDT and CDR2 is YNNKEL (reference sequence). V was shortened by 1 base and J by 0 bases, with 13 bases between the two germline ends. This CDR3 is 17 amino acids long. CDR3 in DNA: TGTGCCAGCAGCCAAGTAACAGGGTACTCCTCTGGAAACACCATATATTTT. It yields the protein CASSQVTGYSSGNTIYF.

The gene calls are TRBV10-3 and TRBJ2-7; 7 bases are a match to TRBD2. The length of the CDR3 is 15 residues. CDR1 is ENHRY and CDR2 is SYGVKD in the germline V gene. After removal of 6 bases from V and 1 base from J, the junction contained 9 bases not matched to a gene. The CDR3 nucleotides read TGTGCCATCAGCCCGGGGGGTGCCCCTTCCTACGAGCAGTACTTC. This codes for CAISPGGAPSYEQYF.

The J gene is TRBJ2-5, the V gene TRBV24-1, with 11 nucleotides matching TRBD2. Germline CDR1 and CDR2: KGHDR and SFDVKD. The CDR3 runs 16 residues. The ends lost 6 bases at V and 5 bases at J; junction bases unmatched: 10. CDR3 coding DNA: TGTGCCACCAGTCTACCTTTAGCGGGGGGGCTGGAGACCCAGTACTTC. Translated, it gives CATSLPLAGGLETQYF.

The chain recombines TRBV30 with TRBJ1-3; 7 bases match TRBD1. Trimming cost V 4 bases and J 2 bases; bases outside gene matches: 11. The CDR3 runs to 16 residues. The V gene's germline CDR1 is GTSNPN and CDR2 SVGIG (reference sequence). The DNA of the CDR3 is TGTGCCTGGAAAAGGGACAGAGCTCGTACTGGAAACACCATATATTTT. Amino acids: CAWKRDRARTGNTIYF.

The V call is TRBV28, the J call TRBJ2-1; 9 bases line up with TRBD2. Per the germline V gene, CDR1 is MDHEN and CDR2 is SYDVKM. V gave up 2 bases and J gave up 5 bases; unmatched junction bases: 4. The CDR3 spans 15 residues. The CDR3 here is CASSLAGGSNNEQFF. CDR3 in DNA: TGTGCCAGCAGTTTAGCGGGGGGGAGCAACAATGAGCAGTTCTTC.

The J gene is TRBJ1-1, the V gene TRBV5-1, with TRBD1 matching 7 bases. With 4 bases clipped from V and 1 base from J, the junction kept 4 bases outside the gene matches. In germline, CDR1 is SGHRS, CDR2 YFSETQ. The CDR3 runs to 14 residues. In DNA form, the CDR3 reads TGCGCCAGCAGCAGAACAGGGGAGAACACTGAAGCTTTCTTT. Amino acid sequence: CASSRTGENTEAFF.

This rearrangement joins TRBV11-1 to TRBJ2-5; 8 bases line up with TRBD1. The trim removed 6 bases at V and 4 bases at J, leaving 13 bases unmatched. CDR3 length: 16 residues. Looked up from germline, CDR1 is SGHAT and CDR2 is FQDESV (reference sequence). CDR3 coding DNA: TGTGCCAGCAGACCATCCCGGGGACAGGTCCCAGAGACCCAGTACTTC. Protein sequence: CASRPSRGQVPETQYF.

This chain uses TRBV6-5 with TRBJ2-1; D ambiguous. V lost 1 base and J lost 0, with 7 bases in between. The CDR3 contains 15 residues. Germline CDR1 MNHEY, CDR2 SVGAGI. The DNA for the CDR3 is TGTGCCAGCAGTTACTTCTCTAGCTCCTACAATGAGCAGTTCTTC. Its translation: CASSYFSSSYNEQFF.

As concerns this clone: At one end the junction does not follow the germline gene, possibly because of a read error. The CDR3 DNA reads TGTGCTAGCAGCTTAGGACAGGGAAGAAACTATGGCTACACCTTC. Its translation is CASSLGQGRNYGYTF. The chain joins TRBV7-7 to TRBJ1-2, with TRBD1 matching 8 bases. CDR1 is SSHAT, CDR2 FNYEAQ, per germline (reference sequence). The CDR3 totals 15 residues.

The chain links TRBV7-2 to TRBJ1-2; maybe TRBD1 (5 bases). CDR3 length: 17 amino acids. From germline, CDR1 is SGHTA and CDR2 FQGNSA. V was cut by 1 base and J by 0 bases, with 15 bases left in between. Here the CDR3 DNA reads TGTGCCAGCAGCTTAGACGCCTTGACAGCCTCTAACTATGGCTACACCTTC. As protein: CASSLDALTASNYGYTF.

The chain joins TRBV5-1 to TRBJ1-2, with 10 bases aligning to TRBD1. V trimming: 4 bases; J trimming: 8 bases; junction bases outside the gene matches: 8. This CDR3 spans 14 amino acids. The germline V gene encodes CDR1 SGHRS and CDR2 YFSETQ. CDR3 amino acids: CASSLGTGVGGYTF. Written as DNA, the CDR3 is TGCGCCAGCAGCCTCGGGACAGGGGTGGGCGGCTACACCTTC.

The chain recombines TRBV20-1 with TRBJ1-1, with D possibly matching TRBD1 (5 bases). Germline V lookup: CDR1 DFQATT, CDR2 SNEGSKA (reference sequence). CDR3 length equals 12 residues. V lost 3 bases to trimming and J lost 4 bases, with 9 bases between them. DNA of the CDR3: TGCAGTGCTAGTTCAGGGATCACTGAAGCTTTCTTT. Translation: CSASSGITEAFF.

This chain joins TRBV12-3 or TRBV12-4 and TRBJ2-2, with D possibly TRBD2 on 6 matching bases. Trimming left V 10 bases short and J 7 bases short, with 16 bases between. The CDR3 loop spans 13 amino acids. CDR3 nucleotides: TGTGCCACCGAGAACTGGGGAGGCGGGGAGCTGTTTTTT. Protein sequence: CATENWGGGELFF.

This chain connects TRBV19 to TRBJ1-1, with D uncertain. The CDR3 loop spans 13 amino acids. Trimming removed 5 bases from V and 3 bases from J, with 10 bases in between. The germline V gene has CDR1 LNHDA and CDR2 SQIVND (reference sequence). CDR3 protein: CASSYGGYTEAFF. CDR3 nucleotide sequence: TGTGCCAGTAGTTACGGAGGGTACACTGAAGCTTTCTTT.

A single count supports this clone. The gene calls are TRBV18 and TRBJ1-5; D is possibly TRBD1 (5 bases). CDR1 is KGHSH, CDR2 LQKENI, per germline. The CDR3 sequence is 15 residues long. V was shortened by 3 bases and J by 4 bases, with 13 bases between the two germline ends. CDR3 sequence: CASSPGQGANQPQHF. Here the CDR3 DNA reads TGTGCCAGCTCACCGGGGCAAGGGGCAAATCAGCCCCAGCATTTT.

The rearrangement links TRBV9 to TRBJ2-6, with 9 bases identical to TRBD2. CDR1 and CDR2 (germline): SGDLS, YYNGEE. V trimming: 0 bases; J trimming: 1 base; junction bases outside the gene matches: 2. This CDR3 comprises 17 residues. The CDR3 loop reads CASSVGGGASGANVLTF. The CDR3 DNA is TGTGCCAGCAGCGTAGGCGGGGGGGCTTCTGGGGCCAACGTCCTGACTTTC.

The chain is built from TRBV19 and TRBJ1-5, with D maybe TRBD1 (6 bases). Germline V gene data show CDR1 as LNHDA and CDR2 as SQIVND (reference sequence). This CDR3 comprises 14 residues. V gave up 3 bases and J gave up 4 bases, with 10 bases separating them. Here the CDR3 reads CASSMFRGNQPQHF. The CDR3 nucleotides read TGTGCCAGTAGTATGTTCAGGGGAAATCAGCCCCAGCATTTT.

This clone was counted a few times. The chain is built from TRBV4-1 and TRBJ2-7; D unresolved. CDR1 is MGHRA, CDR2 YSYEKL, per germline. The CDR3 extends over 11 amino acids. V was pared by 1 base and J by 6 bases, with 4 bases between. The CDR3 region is CASSQASEQYF. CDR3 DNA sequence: TGCGCCAGCAGCCAAGCTAGCGAGCAGTACTTC.

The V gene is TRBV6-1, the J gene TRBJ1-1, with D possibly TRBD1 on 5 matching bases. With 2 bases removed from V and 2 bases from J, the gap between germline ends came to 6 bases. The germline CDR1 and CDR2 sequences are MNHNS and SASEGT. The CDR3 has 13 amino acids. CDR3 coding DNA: TGTGCCAGCAGTGAACAGGGAAACACTGAAGCTTTCTTT. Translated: CASSEQGNTEAFF.

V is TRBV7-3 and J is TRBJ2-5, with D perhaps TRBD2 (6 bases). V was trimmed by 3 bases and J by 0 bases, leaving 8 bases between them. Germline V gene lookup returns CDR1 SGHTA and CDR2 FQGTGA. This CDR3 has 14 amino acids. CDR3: CASSLGGNQETQYF. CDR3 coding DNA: TGTGCCAGCAGCTTGGGGGGTAACCAAGAGACCCAGTACTTC.

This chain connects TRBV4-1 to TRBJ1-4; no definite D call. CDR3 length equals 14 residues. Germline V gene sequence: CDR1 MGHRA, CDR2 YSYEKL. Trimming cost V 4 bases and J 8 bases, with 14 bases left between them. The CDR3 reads CASSPSDLGEKLFF. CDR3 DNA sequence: TGCGCCAGCAGCCCTTCCGACCTGGGCGAAAAACTGTTTTTT.